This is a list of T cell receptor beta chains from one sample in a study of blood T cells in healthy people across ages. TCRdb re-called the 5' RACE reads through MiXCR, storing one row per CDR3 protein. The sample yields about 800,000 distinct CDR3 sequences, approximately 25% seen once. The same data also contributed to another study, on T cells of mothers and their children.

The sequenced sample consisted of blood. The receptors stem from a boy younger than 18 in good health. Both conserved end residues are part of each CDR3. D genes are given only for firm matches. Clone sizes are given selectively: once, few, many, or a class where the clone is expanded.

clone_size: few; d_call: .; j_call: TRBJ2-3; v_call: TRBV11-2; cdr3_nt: TGTGCCAGCAGCTTAGCGCGGATCACAGATACGCAGTATTTT; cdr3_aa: CASSLARITDTQYF
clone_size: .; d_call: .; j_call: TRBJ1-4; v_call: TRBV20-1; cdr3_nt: TGCAGTGCTAGCACAGTTGATGAAAAACTGTTTTTT; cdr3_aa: CSASTVDEKLFF
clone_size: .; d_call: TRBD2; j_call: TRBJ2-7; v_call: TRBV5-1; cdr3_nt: TGCGCCAGCAGCTTAGCGGGGGGACGGACCTACGAGCAGTACTTC; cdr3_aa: CASSLAGGRTYEQYF
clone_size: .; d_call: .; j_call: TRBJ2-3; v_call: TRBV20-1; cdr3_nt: TGCAGTGCTAATAAGCGTCAAGCGGCCTATACAGATACGCAGTATTTT; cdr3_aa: CSANKRQAAYTDTQYF
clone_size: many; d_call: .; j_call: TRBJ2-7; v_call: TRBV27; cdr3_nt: TGTGCCAGCAGTTATGGGGGGAAGGGGCTCTCCGAGCAGTACTTC; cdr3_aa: CASSYGGKGLSEQYF
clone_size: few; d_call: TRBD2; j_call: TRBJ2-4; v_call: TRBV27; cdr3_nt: TGTGCCAGCAGTTTAAGGGAGGGAAACATTCAGTACTTC; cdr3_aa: CASSLREGNIQYF
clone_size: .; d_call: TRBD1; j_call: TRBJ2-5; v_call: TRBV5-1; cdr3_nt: TGCGCCAGCAGCTTGGAGTCAGGGGGATTGGAGACCCAGTACTTC; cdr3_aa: CASSLESGGLETQYF
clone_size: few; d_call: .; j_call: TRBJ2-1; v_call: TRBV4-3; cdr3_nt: TGCGCCAGCAGCCAAGAACATATAGCGGAGAAGCAGTTCTTC; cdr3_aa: CASSQEHIAEKQFF
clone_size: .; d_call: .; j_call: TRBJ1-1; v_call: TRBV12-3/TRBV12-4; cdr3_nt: TGTGCCAGCACCAGAACGGGCCTGAACACTGAAGCTTTCTTT; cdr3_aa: CASTRTGLNTEAFF
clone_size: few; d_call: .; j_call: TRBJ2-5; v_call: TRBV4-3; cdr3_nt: TGCGCCAGCAGCCAAGTAGTTGGCGATCAAGAGACCCAGTACTTC; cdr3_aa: CASSQVVGDQETQYF
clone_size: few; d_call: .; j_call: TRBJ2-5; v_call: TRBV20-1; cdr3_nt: TGCAGTGCTAGACCCGGGGGTACCCAGTACTTC; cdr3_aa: CSARPGGTQYF
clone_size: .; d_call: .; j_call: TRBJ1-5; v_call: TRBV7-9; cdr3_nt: TGTGCCAGCAGCTTCGAGGGTACTCAGCCCCAGCATTTT; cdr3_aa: CASSFEGTQPQHF
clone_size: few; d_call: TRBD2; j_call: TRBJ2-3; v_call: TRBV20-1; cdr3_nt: TGCAGTGGACTTGGACTAGCGGGGGCCGGAGATACGCAGTATTTT; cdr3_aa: CSGLGLAGAGDTQYF
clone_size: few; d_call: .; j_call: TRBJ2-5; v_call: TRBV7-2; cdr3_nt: TGTGCCAGCAGCTCGACGAGGCTATACCAAGAGACCCAGTACTTC; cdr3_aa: CASSSTRLYQETQYF
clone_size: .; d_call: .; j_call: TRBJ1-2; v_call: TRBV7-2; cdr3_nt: TGTGCCAGCAGCTTAGATTTTGCTGGGGGCGCGGAGGGCTACACCTTC; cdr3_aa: CASSLDFAGGAEGYTF
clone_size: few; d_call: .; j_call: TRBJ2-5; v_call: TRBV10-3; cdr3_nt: TGTGCCATCAGTGAGTCGGTAGAGAGGGCGATGACCCAGTACTTC; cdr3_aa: CAISESVERAMTQYF
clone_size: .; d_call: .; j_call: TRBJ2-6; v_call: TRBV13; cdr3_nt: TGTGCCAGCAGCTTCCCACAGATCTCTGGGGCCAACGTCCTGACTTTC; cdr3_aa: CASSFPQISGANVLTF
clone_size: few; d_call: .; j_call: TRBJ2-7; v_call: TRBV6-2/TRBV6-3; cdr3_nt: TGTGCCAGCAGTCGTTCGGTGGGCGAGCAGTACTTC; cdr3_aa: CASSRSVGEQYF
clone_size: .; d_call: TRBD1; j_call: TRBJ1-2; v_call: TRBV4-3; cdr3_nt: TGCGCCAGCAGCCAAGATGTGGGACAGGGGGGAGGTGGCTACACCTTC; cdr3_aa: CASSQDVGQGGGGYTF
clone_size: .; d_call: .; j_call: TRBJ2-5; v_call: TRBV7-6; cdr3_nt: TGTGCCAGCAGTCCCCGACACAGGGACTTGGAGCAGTACTTC; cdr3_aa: CASSPRHRDLEQYF
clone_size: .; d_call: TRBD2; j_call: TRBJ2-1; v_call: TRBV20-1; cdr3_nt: TGCAGTGCTAGAGACAGGGTAGCGGGGGCTAACCCCACGGAGCAGTTCTTC; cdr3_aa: CSARDRVAGANPTEQFF
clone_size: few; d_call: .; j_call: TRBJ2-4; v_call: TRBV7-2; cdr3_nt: TGTGCCAGCAGCCCAACTAGATTGAACATTCAGTACTTC; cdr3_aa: CASSPTRLNIQYF
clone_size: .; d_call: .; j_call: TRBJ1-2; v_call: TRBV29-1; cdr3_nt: TGCAGCGTTGAAGCCCGGGGACAAGACTATGGCTACACCTTC; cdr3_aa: CSVEARGQDYGYTF
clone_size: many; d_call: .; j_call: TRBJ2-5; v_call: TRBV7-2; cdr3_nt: TGCGCCAGCAGCTTGGGGGGCGCCCAAGAGACCCAGTACTTC; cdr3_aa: CASSLGGAQETQYF
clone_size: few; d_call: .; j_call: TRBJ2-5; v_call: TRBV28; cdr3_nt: TGTGCCAGCCGGGACGGAGGGGGCCAAGAGACCCAGTACTTC; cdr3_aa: CASRDGGGQETQYF
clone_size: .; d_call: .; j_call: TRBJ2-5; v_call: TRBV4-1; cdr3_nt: TGCGCCAGCAGCCAAGAGAGGGGGATTCGGGAGACCCAGTACTTC; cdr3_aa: CASSQERGIRETQYF
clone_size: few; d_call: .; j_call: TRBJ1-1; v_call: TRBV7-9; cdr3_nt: TGTGCCAGCAGCTTAGTCTACATGGAAAAGAACACTGAAGCTTTCTTT; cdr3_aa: CASSLVYMEKNTEAFF
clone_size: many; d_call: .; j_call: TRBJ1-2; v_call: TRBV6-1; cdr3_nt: TGTGCCAGCAGTCCGACGGAAAACTATGGCTACACCTTC; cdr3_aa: CASSPTENYGYTF
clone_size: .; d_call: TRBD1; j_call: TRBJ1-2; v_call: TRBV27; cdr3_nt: TGTGCCAGCAGTTCTCGACAGGGTTTTGGCTACACCTTC; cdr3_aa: CASSSRQGFGYTF
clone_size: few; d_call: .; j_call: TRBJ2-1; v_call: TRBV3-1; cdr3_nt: TGTGCCAGCAGCCAAGATCCAACTAGTGTCTACAATGAGCAGTTCTTC; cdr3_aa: CASSQDPTSVYNEQFF
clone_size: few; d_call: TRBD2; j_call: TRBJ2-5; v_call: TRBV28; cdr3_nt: TGTGCCAGCAGCCTCCCCAGGCGGGAGCAGTACTTC; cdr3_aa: CASSLPRREQYF
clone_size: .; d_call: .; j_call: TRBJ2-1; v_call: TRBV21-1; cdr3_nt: TGTGCCAGCAGCAAAGCGCGACAGGGGGCGCACGGACTAGCGGGAGGCGGTGAGCAGTTCTTC; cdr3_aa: CASSKARQGAHGLAGGGEQFF
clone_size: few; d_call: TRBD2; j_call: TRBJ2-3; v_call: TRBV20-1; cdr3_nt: TGCAGTGCTAGACCAGCGGGAGATTCAGATACGCAGTATTTT; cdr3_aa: CSARPAGDSDTQYF
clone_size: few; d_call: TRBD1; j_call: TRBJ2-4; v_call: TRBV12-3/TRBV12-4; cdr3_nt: TGTGCCAGCAGTCCCCCTTGGACAGGGCTCATACATGAAGCCAAAAACATTCAGTACTTC; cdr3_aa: CASSPPWTGLIHEAKNIQYF
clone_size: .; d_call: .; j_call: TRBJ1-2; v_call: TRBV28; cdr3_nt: TGTGCCAGCAGTTTATCTGGGGGTCGGGCTAACTATGGCTACACCTTC; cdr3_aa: CASSLSGGRANYGYTF
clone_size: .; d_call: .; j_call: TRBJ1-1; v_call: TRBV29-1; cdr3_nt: TGCAGCGTCCTCACGCACGGGACAAAGAACACTGAAGCTTTCTTT; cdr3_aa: CSVLTHGTKNTEAFF
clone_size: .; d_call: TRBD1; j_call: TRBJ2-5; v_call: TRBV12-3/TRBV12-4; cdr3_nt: TGTGCCAGCAGTTTCGTTATTATTGGGACAGGGGACCAAGAGACCCAGTACTTC; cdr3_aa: CASSFVIIGTGDQETQYF
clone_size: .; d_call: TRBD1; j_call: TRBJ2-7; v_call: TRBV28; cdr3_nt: TGTGCCAGCAGTTTACGAGGGGGACAGGGGAACGAGCAGTACTTC; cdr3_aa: CASSLRGGQGNEQYF
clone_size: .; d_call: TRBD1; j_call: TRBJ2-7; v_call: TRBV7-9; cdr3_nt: TGTGCCAGCAGCCTGACAGGGGAGGCCTACGAGCAGTACTTC; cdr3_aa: CASSLTGEAYEQYF
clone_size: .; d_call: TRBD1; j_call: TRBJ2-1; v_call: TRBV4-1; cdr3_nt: TGCGCCAGCAGACGCCCGGGACAGAACTACAATGAGCAGTTCTTC; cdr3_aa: CASRRPGQNYNEQFF
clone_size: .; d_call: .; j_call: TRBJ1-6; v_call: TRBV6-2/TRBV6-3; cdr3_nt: TGTGCCAGCAGTTACTCGACGTCACCCCTCCACTTT; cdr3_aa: CASSYSTSPLHF
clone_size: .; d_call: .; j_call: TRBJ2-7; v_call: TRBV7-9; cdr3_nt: TGTGCCAGCAGCTTAGTCTCTGGGCTAGAAGCCTACGAGCAGTACTTC; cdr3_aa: CASSLVSGLEAYEQYF
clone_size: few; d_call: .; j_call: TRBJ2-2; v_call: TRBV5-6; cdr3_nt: TGTGCCAGCAGCTTGAGAGGGGCAACGAACACCGGGGAGCTGTTTTTT; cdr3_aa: CASSLRGATNTGELFF
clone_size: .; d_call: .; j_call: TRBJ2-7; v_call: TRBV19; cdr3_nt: TGTGCCAGTAGTCCGTCGGCTGACTACGAGCAGTACTTC; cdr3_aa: CASSPSADYEQYF
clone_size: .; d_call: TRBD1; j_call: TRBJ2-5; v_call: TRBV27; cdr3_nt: TGTGCCAGCAGATTCGCACAGGGGGAGACCCAGTACTTC; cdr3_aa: CASRFAQGETQYF
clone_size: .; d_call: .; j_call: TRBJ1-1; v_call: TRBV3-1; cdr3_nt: TGTGCCAGCAGCCAAGACGGATTCTACTCCAACACTGAAGCTTTCTTT; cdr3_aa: CASSQDGFYSNTEAFF
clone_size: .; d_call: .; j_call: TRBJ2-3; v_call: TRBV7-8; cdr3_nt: TGTGCCAGCAGCCCCGCCGGGGCGGCACTCTCGGGCACAGACACGCAGTATTTT; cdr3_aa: CASSPAGAALSGTDTQYF
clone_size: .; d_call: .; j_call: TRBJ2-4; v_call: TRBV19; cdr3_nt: TGTGCCAGTAGTCTCGGACCCTTCATAGCCAAAAACATTCAGTACTTC; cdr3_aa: CASSLGPFIAKNIQYF
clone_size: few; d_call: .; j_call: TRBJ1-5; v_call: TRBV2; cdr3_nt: TGTGCCAGCAGGGGGACCGGGGGAAATAGCAATCAGCCCCAGCATTTT; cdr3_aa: CASRGTGGNSNQPQHF
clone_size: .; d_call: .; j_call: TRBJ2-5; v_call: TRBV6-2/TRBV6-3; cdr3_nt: TGTGCCAGCAGTATGCTCCAGACCCAGTACTTC; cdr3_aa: CASSMLQTQYF
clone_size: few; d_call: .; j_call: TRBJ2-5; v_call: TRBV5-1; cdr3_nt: TGCGCCAGCAGCGCGGGACAGATTCGCGAGACCCAGTACTTC; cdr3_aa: CASSAGQIRETQYF
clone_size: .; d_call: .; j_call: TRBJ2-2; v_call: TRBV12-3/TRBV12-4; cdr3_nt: TGTGCCAGCACTCGCCTGTGGGACACCGGGGAGCTGTTTTTT; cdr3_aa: CASTRLWDTGELFF
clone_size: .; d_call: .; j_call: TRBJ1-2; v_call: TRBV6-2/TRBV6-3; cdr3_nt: TGTGCCAGCAGAACGCCCGGGGGTAACTATGGCTACACCTTC; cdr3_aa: CASRTPGGNYGYTF
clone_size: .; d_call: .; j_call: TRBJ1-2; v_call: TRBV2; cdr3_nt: TGTGCCAGCAGTGAGGGGACCAGCTACTATGGCTACACCTTC; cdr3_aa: CASSEGTSYYGYTF
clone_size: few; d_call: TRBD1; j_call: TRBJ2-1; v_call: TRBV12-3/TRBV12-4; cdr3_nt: TGTGCCAGCAGTTCCGGGACAGGGGGCGAGGATGAGCAGTTCTTC; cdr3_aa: CASSSGTGGEDEQFF